This TCR beta chain was identified during a study of CD8 T cells in ankylosing spondylitis. TCRdb processed the 5' RACE reads anew with MiXCR; each CDR3 protein has one entry. The sample gives some 840,000 distinct CDR3 sequences, approximately 10% of which show up once; 0.51% is in the top ten. Broader study findings: For ankylosing spondylitis blood, a TCR beta motif of 8 or 9 highly homologous variants appeared characteristic.

This clonotype was seen many times. No antigen is known for it. V gave up 4 bases and J gave up 2 bases; unmatched junction bases: 8. The germline V gene has CDR1 KGHDR and CDR2 SFDVKD. This CDR3 is built from 17 residues. The sequenced sample was blood, either unsorted or a sorted T cell fraction (not recorded which). This sequence originates from a male donor with ankylosing spondylitis. This chain connects TRBV24-1 to TRBJ2-3; 10 nucleotides line up with TRBD2. The CDR3 nucleotides read TGTGCCACCAGTGACCGCCAACTAGCGGGATTCACAGATACGCAGTATTTT. It is translated as CATSDRQLAGFTDTQYF.